This T cell receptor beta chain stems from a study of T cells in Graves' hyperthyroidism and ophthalmopathy. Study as a whole: Specimen type is peripheral blood, collected at initial diagnosis prior to any treatment.

If no ophthalmopathy progression occurred within 18 months, Graves' hyperthyroidism was stable. Each patient was aged 18 to 65 and had newly diagnosed hyperthyroidism of under 2 months' duration. Not enrolled were patients with uncontrolled infection, other autoimmune disease, pregnancy or lactation. This CDR3 comprises 11 residues. In germline, CDR1 is SQVTM, CDR2 ANQGSEA. Amplified regions were TCR beta CDR3 sequences from RNA transcripts. HTBI primers were used for first-round RT-PCR of the TCR CDR3. TCRdb called the multiplex PCR reads again in MiXCR, with one record for every CDR3 protein. The table shows fewer than 900,000 distinct CDR3 sequences, with around 15% occurring only once.

The rearrangement joins TRBV29-1 to TRBJ2-7, with D perhaps TRBD1 or TRBD2 (6 bases each). The sequenced sample consisted of blood. The source of this sequence is a man aged 18 to 29 with Graves' hyperthyroidism. CDR3 nucleotide sequence: TGCGGCGCAGTAGGGGGGCTTGAGCAGTACTTC. Translated: CGAVGGLEQYF.